Each of the 26 T cell receptor beta chains below was sequenced from the same sample in a study of molecular identifiers for immune sequencing clone quantification. MiXCR was run by TCRdb on the PCR reads, yielding one entry per CDR3 protein. This table has nearly 650,000 distinct CDR3 sequences, roughly 27% appearing once. Sequenced sample: naive CD8+ T cells from blood, with Jurkat cell RNA spiked in. Subset defined: FACS-sorted CD8+CD4-CCR7+CD45RA+ naive T cells. The receptors derive from a human donor in good health. Some libraries in this study had Jurkat cell RNA spiked in.

Remarks on this clonotype: The junction shows a germline mismatch at one end, possibly a read error. The chain joins TRBV20-1 to TRBJ2-7; no clear D. Germline assignment: CDR1 DFQATT and CDR2 SNEGSKA (reference sequence). The CDR3 runs to 15 residues. CDR3 loop: CSAREGKGFAYGQYF. The CDR3 DNA is TGCAGTGCTAGAGAAGGCAAAGGCTTCGCCTACGGGCAGTACTTC.

V and J are TRBV27 and TRBJ1-5, with 8 bases that match TRBD1. V was pared by 3 bases and J by 2 bases, with 3 bases of the junction left unmatched. CDR3 length: 15 residues. The germline gives CDR1 MNHEY, CDR2 SMNVEV (reference sequence). The CDR3 spells CASSFQGAGNQPQHF. CDR3 nucleotide sequence: TGTGCCAGCAGTTTTCAGGGGGCGGGCAATCAGCCCCAGCATTTT.

This clonotype was found many times. The rearrangement links TRBV20-1 to TRBJ2-7, with TRBD1 matching over 8 bases. There are 14 residues in the CDR3. The trim removed 2 bases at V and 2 bases at J, leaving 5 bases unmatched. Germline CDR1 and CDR2: DFQATT and SNEGSKA (reference sequence). CDR3 sequence: CSARSDRGAYEQYF. The CDR3 DNA reads as TGCAGTGCTAGATCTGACAGGGGAGCCTACGAGCAGTACTTC.

The CDR3 nucleotides are TGTGCCAGTAGCGCCTCGGTGGGGCCTTACGAGCAGTACTTC. It is translated as CASSASVGPYEQYF. The rearrangement uses TRBV19 and TRBJ2-7; TRBD1 might be the D (5 bases). Germline V gene sequence: CDR1 LNHDA, CDR2 SQIVND (reference sequence). V was cut by 6 bases and J by 4 bases, with 16 bases left in between. The CDR3 consists of 14 residues. The full variable domain, rest sourced from reference TRBV19 and TRBJ2-7, is DGGITQSPKYLFRKEGQNVTLSCEQNLNHDAMYWYRQDPGQGLRLIYYSQIVNDFQKGDIAEGYSVSREKKESFPLTVTSAQKNPTAFYLCASSASVGPYEQYFGPGTRLTVT.

This clonotype was seen many times. The V gene is TRBV6-5, the J gene TRBJ2-5, with 13 bases fitting TRBD2. With V trimmed by 6 bases and J by 3 bases, 1 base remained unmatched. The CDR3 covers 14 residues. Per the germline V gene, CDR1 is MNHEY and CDR2 is SVGAGI. The CDR3 coding sequence is TGTGCCAGCAGAGGACTAGCGGGGGAAGAGACCCAGTACTTC. Its protein is CASRGLAGEETQYF.

This clonotype was detected a few times. The chain couples TRBV15 to TRBJ2-5; tentatively, D is TRBD1 (5 bases). The V end lost 0 bases, the J end lost 5 bases, and 25 bases lay between the germline ends. There are 19 residues in the CDR3. Germline CDR1 LNHNV, CDR2 YYDKDF (reference sequence). For the CDR3, the DNA is TGTGCCACCAGCAGAGATCTGGTTAGTTCAGGCAGGGCTCGGGAGACCCAGTACTTC. As protein: CATSRDLVSSGRARETQYF.

In this sample, this clonotype turned up a few times. The chain employs TRBV3-1 and TRBJ1-5, with D possibly matching TRBD1 (6 bases). Per germline, CDR1 LGHDT and CDR2 YNNKEL (reference sequence). The CDR3 has 20 residues. V was cut by 1 base and J by 2 bases, with 24 bases left in between. CDR3 loop: CASSQGRGRGITVGNQPQHF. In DNA form, the CDR3 reads TGTGCCAGCAGCCAAGGGCGAGGCAGGGGAATTACTGTCGGCAATCAGCCCCAGCATTTT. The complete variable domain, with remaining parts taken from reference TRBV3-1 and TRBJ1-5, reads DTAVSQTPKYLVTQMGNDKSIKCEQNLGHDTMYWYKQDSKKFLKIMFSYNNKELIINETVPNRFSPKSPDKAHLNLHINSLELGDSAVYFCASSQGRGRGITVGNQPQHFGDGTRLSIL.

This clonotype was observed many times. This sequence joins TRBV15 and TRBJ2-1; 8 nucleotides line up with TRBD1. CDR1 and CDR2 from the germline V gene are LNHNV and YYDKDF (reference sequence). Trimming at V came to 8 bases and at J to 3 bases, leaving 9 bases not matched to a gene. The length of the CDR3 is 15 residues. Here the CDR3 reads CATLPTGGIYNEQFF. CDR3 nucleotides: TGTGCCACCCTACCAACAGGGGGTATCTACAATGAGCAGTTCTTC.

There are many counts of this clonotype. V and J are TRBV20-1 and TRBJ2-7; no clear D gene. The V gene's germline CDR1 is DFQATT and CDR2 SNEGSKA (reference sequence). The CDR3 has 12 residues. V lost 2 bases to trimming and J lost 5 bases, with 10 bases between them. The CDR3 reads CSARTGFHEQYF. The CDR3, as DNA: TGCAGTGCTAGAACCGGGTTCCACGAGCAGTACTTC.

This clonotype was observed a handful of times. The rearrangement links TRBV11-2 to TRBJ2-1, with a possible D match to TRBD2 (6 bases). Trimming took off 1 base at V and 7 bases at J, with 14 bases between the two ends. The germline V gene encodes CDR1 SGHAT and CDR2 FQNNGV. There are 15 residues in the CDR3. CDR3 nucleotides: TGTGCCAGCAGCTTAGGGCTGGAGGGAGCAAATGAGCAGTTCTTC. Protein: CASSLGLEGANEQFF.

V and J are TRBV29-1 and TRBJ2-7, with a possible D match to TRBD1 (5 bases). This CDR3 is built from 14 residues. V lost 0 bases to trimming and J lost 2 bases, with 11 bases between them. Germline V CDR1 and CDR2: SQVTM, ANQGSEA. CDR3 loop: CSVEDQGSTYEQYF. Written as DNA, the CDR3 is TGCAGCGTTGAAGATCAGGGCTCCACCTACGAGCAGTACTTC.

This clonotype showed up many times. The rearrangement uses TRBV20-1 and TRBJ2-3, with a possible D match to TRBD2 (6 bases). The CDR3 length is 16 residues. Germline V gives CDR1 DFQATT, CDR2 SNEGSKA (reference sequence). V dropped 2 bases and J dropped 7 bases, with 22 bases sitting between them. The CDR3 spells CSARPWMGGPGHTQYF. The CDR3 coding sequence is TGCAGTGCTAGACCCTGGATGGGAGGCCCGGGACATACGCAGTATTTT.

This clonotype occurred many times. The chain combines TRBV7-9 with TRBJ1-3, with D maybe TRBD1 (6 bases). Germline CDR1 is SEHNR and CDR2 is FQNEAQ (reference sequence). Trimming shortened V by 5 bases and J by 0 bases, and 14 bases separated the two germline ends. The CDR3 runs 16 residues. In nucleotides, the CDR3 is TGTGCCAGCAGCACTCTGGACAGCAACTCTGGAAACACCATATATTTT. This codes for CASSTLDSNSGNTIYF. The variable domain in full, with the rest retrieved from reference TRBV7-9 and TRBJ1-3, is DTGVSQNPRHKITKRGQNVTFRCDPISEHNRLYWYRQTLGQGPEFLTYFQNEAQLEKSRLLSDRFSAERPKGSFSTLEIQRTEQGDSAMYLCASSTLDSNSGNTIYFGEGSWLTVV.

This clonotype was detected a few times. The chain employs TRBV5-6 and TRBJ2-1; 10 nucleotides line up with TRBD2. CDR1 is SGHDT and CDR2 is YYEEEE in the germline V gene. The CDR3 loop spans 17 amino acids. V shed 0 bases and J 6 bases; nucleotides not matched to a gene: 9. The CDR3 nucleotides are TGTGCCAGCAGCTTGGATCTAGCGGGGGTCTATGTCAATGAGCAGTTCTTC. Amino acids: CASSLDLAGVYVNEQFF.

As to this clonotype: A much larger clone lies a single base off, so this may be a read error. CDR3 bases: TGTACCAGCGGCGGACCCCGAGCTGAAGCTTTCTTT. This gives the protein CTSGGPRAEAFF. This sequence joins TRBV6-2 or TRBV6-3 and TRBJ1-1; D unclear. Germline loops: CDR1 MNHEY, CDR2 SVGEGT. The CDR3 has 12 amino acids.

The chain combines TRBV7-9 with TRBJ2-4; D remains ambiguous. V dropped 5 bases and J dropped 2 bases, with 4 bases sitting between them. Looked up from germline, CDR1 is SEHNR and CDR2 is FQNEAQ (reference sequence). The CDR3 extends over 12 amino acids. CDR3 loop: CASSPPKNIQYF. CDR3 nucleotide sequence: TGTGCCAGCAGCCCCCCCAAAAACATTCAGTACTTC.

J is TRBJ1-4 and V is TRBV7-2, with D unclear. Germline V gives CDR1 SGHTA, CDR2 FQGNSA. The CDR3 consists of 12 residues. The V and J ends lost 5 bases and 6 bases respectively, with 7 bases between them. DNA for the CDR3: TGTGCCAGCAGCGTAGAGGATGAAAAACTGTTTTTT. This translates into CASSVEDEKLFF.

This clonotype was seen only a few times. CDR3 protein: CASSLMGSGQGEAFF. CDR3 DNA sequence: TGTGCCAGCAGCTTAATGGGTTCCGGGCAGGGTGAAGCTTTCTTT. The chain is built from TRBV7-3 and TRBJ1-1; tentatively, D is TRBD1 (5 bases). Trimming cost V 1 base and J 7 bases, with 16 bases left between them. This CDR3 contains 15 residues. Germline CDR1 reads SGHTA; CDR2 reads FQGTGA.

This clonotype has just a few counts. The chain links TRBV7-6 to TRBJ1-1; tentatively, D is TRBD1 (5 bases). The germline CDR1 and CDR2 sequences are SGHVS and FNYEAQ. Between the trimmed V and J ends, which lost 4 bases and 3 bases, there was a span of 12 bases. This CDR3 contains 14 residues. Here the CDR3 DNA reads TGTGCCAGCAGCTCCCGGGACGACGACACTGAAGCTTTCTTT. It is translated as CASSSRDDDTEAFF.

The chain combines TRBV6-5 with TRBJ1-2; 10 bases fit TRBD1. Trimming removed 0 bases from V and 3 bases from J; junction bases left unmatched: 10. From germline, CDR1 is MNHEY and CDR2 SVGAGI. The CDR3 sequence is 18 residues long. CDR3 sequence: CASSYSRATDRGDYGYTF. DNA for the CDR3: TGTGCCAGCAGTTACTCGAGGGCTACGGACAGGGGGGACTATGGCTACACCTTC.

The rearrangement links TRBV6-2 or TRBV6-3 to TRBJ2-2; 9 bases are a match to TRBD2. This CDR3 comprises 19 residues. Germline CDR1 and CDR2: MNHEY and SVGEGT. The V and J ends lost 0 bases and 0 bases, in that order; junction bases with no gene match: 8. This chain's CDR3 is CASSYSFQREVPNTGELFF. CDR3 bases: TGTGCCAGCAGTTACTCCTTCCAGCGGGAGGTCCCGAACACCGGGGAGCTGTTTTTT.

Details on this clonotype: A much larger clone lies a single base off, so this may be a read error. This chain connects TRBV29-1 to TRBJ2-7; 9 bases match TRBD2. CDR3 length equals 13 residues. The germline V gene has CDR1 SQVTM and CDR2 ANQGSEA. The DNA of the CDR3 is TGCAGCGTTGAGTCTAGCGGGAATTACGAGCTGTACTTC. This sequence encodes CSVESSGNYELYF.

In its sample, this clonotype was seen once. The V call is TRBV27, the J call TRBJ2-1; 12 bases line up with TRBD2. Germline V gene data show CDR1 as MNHEY and CDR2 as SMNVEV (reference sequence). The CDR3 covers 13 residues. The ends lost 8 bases at V and 10 bases at J; junction bases unmatched: 6. The CDR3 DNA reads TGTGCCAGCGGGGGACTAGCGGGCCGAGAGCAGTTCTTC. Translating gives CASGGLAGREQFF.

The chain employs TRBV6-6 and TRBJ2-7; 8 bases line up with TRBD1. V trimming: 1 base; J trimming: 5 bases; junction bases outside the gene matches: 7. Germline V gene lookup returns CDR1 MNHNY and CDR2 SVGAGI (reference sequence). There are 15 residues in the CDR3. CDR3 DNA: TGTGCCAGCAGTTACTTACCCCAGGGGGCCGACGAGCAGTACTTC. The encoded protein is CASSYLPQGADEQYF.

The chain carries TRBV6-2 or TRBV6-3 and TRBJ2-1, with D possibly being TRBD1 (5 bases). The ends were cut back, 7 bases at V and 5 bases at J, with 12 bases in the middle. Germline CDR1 MNHEY, CDR2 SVGEGT. There are 13 residues in the CDR3. CDR3 nucleotide sequence: TGTGCCAGCAAAGGGGTCCCCCACAATGAGCAGTTCTTC. Protein sequence: CASKGVPHNEQFF.

The chain is built from TRBV4-1 and TRBJ2-7; D is perhaps TRBD1 (5 bases). This CDR3 spans 15 amino acids. Trimming pared 5 bases from V and 2 bases from J, leaving 16 bases between. The germline V gene has CDR1 MGHRA and CDR2 YSYEKL. For the CDR3, the DNA is TGCGCCAGCAGCGCCGGGCCAGGGAAAGCCTACGAGCAGTACTTC. Its translation is CASSAGPGKAYEQYF.